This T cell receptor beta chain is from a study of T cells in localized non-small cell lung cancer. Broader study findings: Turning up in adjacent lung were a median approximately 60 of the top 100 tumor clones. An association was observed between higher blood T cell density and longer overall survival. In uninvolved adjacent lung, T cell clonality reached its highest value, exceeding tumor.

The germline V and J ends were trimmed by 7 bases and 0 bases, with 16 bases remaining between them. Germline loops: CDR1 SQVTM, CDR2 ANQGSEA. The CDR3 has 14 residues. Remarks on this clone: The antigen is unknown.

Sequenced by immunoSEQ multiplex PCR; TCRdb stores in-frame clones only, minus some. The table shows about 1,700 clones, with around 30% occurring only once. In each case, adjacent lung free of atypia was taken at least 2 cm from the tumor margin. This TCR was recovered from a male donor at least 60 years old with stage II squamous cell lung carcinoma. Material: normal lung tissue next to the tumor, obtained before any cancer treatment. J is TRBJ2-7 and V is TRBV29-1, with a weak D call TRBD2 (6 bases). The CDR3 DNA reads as TGCAGCGCCGGGCGGGACTCCAGCTCCTACGAGCAGTACTTC. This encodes CSAGRDSSSYEQYF.